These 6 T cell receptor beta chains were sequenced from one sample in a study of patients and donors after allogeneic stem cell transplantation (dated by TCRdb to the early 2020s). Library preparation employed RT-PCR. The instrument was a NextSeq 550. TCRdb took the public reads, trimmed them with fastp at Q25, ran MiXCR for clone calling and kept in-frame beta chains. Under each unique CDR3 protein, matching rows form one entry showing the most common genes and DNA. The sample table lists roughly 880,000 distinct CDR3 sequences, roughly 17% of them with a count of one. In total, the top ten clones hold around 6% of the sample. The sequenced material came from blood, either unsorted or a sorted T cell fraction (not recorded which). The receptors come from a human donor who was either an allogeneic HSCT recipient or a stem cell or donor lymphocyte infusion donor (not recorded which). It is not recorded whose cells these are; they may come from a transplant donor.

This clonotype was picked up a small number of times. The CDR3 spells CASTPDTRKRGWGELFF. The CDR3 nucleotides read TGTGCCAGCACTCCGGACACCAGAAAGCGGGGGTGGGGGGAGCTGTTTTTT. The genes are TRBV27 and TRBJ2-2; 8 bases fit TRBD2. In germline, CDR1 is MNHEY, CDR2 SMNVEV (reference sequence). Trimming cost V 7 bases and J 8 bases; bases outside gene matches: 18. The length of the CDR3 is 17 residues.

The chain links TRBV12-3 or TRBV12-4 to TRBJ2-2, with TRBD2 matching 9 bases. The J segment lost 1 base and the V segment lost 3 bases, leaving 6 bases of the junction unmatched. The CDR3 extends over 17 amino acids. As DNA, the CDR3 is TGTGCCAGCAGTTTTTATAGCGGGGGCCTGAACACCGGGGAGCTGTTTTTT. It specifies CASSFYSGGLNTGELFF.

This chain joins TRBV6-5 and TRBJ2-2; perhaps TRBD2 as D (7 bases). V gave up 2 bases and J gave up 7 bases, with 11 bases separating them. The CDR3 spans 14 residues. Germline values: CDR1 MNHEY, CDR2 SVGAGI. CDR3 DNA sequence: TGTGCCAGCAGTTACCGGGGGGCCAGCGGGGAGCTGTTTTTT. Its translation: CASSYRGASGELFF.

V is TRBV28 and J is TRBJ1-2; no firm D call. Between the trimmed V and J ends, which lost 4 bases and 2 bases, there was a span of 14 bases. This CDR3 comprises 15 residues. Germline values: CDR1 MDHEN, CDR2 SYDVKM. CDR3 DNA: TGTGCCAGCAGTTCCCCCCGCAGACGCAACTATGGCTACACCTTC. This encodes CASSSPRRRNYGYTF.

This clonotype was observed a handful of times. The chain's CDR3 is CASSLKEGFSGNTIYF. CDR3 coding DNA: TGCGCCAGCAGCTTAAAGGAAGGTTTCTCTGGAAACACCATATATTTT. The rearrangement links TRBV5-1 to TRBJ1-3; no firm D call. The V and J ends lost 2 bases and 0 bases respectively, with 12 bases between them. This CDR3 has 16 amino acids. CDR1 is SGHRS, CDR2 YFSETQ, per germline.

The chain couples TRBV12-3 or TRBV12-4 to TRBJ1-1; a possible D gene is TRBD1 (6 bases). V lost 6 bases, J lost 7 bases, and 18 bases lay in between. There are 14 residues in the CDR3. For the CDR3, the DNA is TGTGCCAGCAGCTCCCAGGGGCGCGGGGTTGAAGCTTTCTTT. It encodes CASSSQGRGVEAFF.